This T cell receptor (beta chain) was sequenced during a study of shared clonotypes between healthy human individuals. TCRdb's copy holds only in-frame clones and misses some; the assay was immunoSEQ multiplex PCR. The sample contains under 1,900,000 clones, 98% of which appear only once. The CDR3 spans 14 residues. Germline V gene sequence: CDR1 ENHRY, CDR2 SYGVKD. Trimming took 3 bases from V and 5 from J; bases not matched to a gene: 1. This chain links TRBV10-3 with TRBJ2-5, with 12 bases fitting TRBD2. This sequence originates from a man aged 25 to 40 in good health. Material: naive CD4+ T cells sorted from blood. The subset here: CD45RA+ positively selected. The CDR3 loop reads CAISEGTSGETQYF. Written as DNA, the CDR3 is TGTGCCATCAGTGAAGGGACTAGCGGGGAGACCCAGTACTTC.